The clone carrying this T cell receptor beta chain was counted at least ten times. The data derive from a study of early T cells in non-severe SARS-CoV-2 infection. V was shortened by 7 bases and J by 6 bases, with 17 bases between the two germline ends. The germline gives CDR1 SQVTM, CDR2 ANQGSEA. This CDR3 has 13 residues. Unique molecular identifiers (one per individual cDNA molecule) were attached. TCRdb reanalysed the 5' RACE reads using MiXCR and keeps one entry per CDR3 protein. The sample contains around 57,000 distinct CDR3 sequences, about an eighth of which appear only once. This sequence originates from an adult who was a healthcare worker with PCR-confirmed SARS-CoV-2 infection or an uninfected control (not recorded which). Material for sequencing was whole blood. The V call is TRBV29-1, the J call TRBJ2-3; D unclear. CDR3 sequence reads: CSARRTILDTQYF. In DNA, the CDR3 is TGCAGCGCCCGGCGGACCATCCTCGATACGCAGTATTTT.